These 5 T cell receptor beta chains were sequenced from one sample in a study of radiotherapy plus CTLA-4 blockade in lung cancer. Clones were sequenced by immunoSEQ multiplex PCR, and TCRdb holds only the in-frame ones, with some missing. Here the sample spans 40,000 to 45,000 clones, 65% to 75% being singletons. Sequenced material: peripheral blood, taken from a patient treated with radiotherapy plus ipilimumab. These receptors were collected from a human donor with non-small cell lung cancer who had stable disease on radiotherapy plus ipilimumab.

This rearrangement joins TRBV18 to TRBJ1-1; D may be TRBD1 (6 bases). The CDR3 is 15 residues long. Germline CDR1 KGHSH, CDR2 LQKENI. Deletions cut 4 bases from V and 7 bases from J, with 19 bases between. CDR3 in amino acids: CASSQTSGQGLEAFF. The DNA of the CDR3 is TGTGCCAGCTCACAAACATCCGGGCAGGGGCTTGAAGCTTTCTTT.

This chain links TRBV6-6 with TRBJ1-5; D is ambiguous. Germline loops: CDR1 MNHNY, CDR2 SVGAGI (reference sequence). Trimming pared 2 bases from V and 6 bases from J, leaving 14 bases between. This CDR3 contains 15 residues. As DNA, the CDR3 is TGTGCCAGCAGTTACCGGGGTAGGGTTGGTCAGCCCCAGCATTTT. It yields the protein CASSYRGRVGQPQHF.

The gene calls are TRBV5-8 and TRBJ1-4; D unclear. V shed 0 bases and J shed 3 bases, with 9 bases lying between them. The CDR3 has 15 amino acids. The germline V gene has CDR1 SGHTS and CDR2 YDEGEE. The CDR3 spells CASSLGGSPNEKLFF. The CDR3, as DNA: TGTGCCAGCAGCTTGGGTGGGAGCCCTAATGAAAAACTGTTTTTT.

The chain is built from TRBV9 and TRBJ1-3; D is unresolved. Deletions cut 3 bases from V and 0 bases from J, with 16 bases between. Germline V gives CDR1 SGDLS, CDR2 YYNGEE. The CDR3 length is 17 residues. The CDR3 DNA is TGTGCCAGCAGCGCCCTCAACCGGGGATCCTCTGGAAACACCATATATTTT. The encoded protein is CASSALNRGSSGNTIYF.

This rearrangement joins TRBV10-2 to TRBJ2-2; 8 positions match TRBD2. V trimming: 6 bases; J trimming: 4 bases; junction bases outside the gene matches: 7. Germline V gives CDR1 WSHSY, CDR2 SAAADI. This CDR3 has 15 residues. This CDR3 reads CASSWTSIRTGELFF. The CDR3 DNA reads as TGCGCCAGCAGCTGGACTAGCATTCGCACCGGGGAGCTGTTTTTT.